This T cell receptor (beta chain) was captured in a study of blood T cell repertoires in COVID-19. The overall study: The samples span acute and convalescent COVID-19 from the United States, Italy and Spain. Sources were T cells, B-cell-depleted T cells, or PBMCs; the material itself was cDNA or gDNA.

Original processing notes: Reference gene primer amplification yielded estimated nucleated cell counts. Assay used: immunoSEQ multiplex PCR; TCRdb lists only in-frame clones, some missing. Clonal size and the V and J genes are those of that table, whereas D and trimming came from the DNA. This table has roughly 200,000 clones, around 89% appearing once. Looked up from germline, CDR1 is SGHAT and CDR2 is FQNNGV. The V and J ends lost 3 bases and 2 bases, in that order; junction bases with no gene match: 0. The CDR3 runs to 14 residues. The chain employs TRBV11-2 and TRBJ1-2, with 10 bases identical to TRBD1. Sequencing input: peripheral blood. The clonotype comes from a man aged 45 to 65 with acute or convalescent COVID-19. The CDR3 reads CASSLGQGNYGYTF. The CDR3 DNA follows: TGTGCCAGCAGCTTGGGACAGGGGAACTATGGCTACACCTTC.